The T cell receptor beta chain described here comes from a study of blood T cell repertoires in COVID-19. The CDR3 contains 14 residues. Trimming pared 3 bases from V and 3 bases from J, leaving 11 bases between. Germline loops: CDR1 KGHDR, CDR2 SFDVKD. In the authors' workflow: Amplified reference gene primers provided the basis for estimating nucleated cell counts. The repertoire was sequenced with immunoSEQ multiplex PCR; TCRdb's copy has only in-frame clones and lacks some. Clone size and V and J calls were adopted from that table, with D and trimming inferred from the DNA. The sample holds over 120,000 clones, about 87% seen once.

Sequencing was done on a sample of peripheral blood. The chain has TRBV24-1 and TRBJ2-7, with TRBD1 as a possible D gene (5 bases). The TCR comes from a woman aged 45-60 years with acute or convalescent COVID-19. CDR3: CATSDGQGSYEQYF. CDR3 coding DNA: TGTGCCACCAGTGATGGGCAGGGCAGCTACGAGCAGTACTTC.